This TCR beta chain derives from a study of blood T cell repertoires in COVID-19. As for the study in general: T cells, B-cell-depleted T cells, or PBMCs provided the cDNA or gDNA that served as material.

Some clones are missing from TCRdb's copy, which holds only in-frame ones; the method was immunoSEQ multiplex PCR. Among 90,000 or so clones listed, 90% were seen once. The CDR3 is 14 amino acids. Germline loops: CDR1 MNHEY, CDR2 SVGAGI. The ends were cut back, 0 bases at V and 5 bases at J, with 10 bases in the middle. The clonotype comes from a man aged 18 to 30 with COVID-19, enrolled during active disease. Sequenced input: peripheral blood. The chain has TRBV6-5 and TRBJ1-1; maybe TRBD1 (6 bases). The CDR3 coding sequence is TGTGCCAGCAGTTACTCCCCAGGGGTGACTGAAGCTTTCTTT. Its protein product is CASSYSPGVTEAFF.